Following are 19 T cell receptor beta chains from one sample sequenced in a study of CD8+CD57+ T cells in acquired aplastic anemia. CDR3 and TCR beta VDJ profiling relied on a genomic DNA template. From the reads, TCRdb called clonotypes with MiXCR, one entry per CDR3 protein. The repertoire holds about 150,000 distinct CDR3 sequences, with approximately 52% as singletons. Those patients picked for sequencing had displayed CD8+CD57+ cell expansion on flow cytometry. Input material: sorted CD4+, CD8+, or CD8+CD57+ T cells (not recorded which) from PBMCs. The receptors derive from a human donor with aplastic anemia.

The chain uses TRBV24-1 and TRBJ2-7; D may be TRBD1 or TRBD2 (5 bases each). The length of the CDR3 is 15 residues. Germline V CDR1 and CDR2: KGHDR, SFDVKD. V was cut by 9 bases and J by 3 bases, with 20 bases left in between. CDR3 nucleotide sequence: TGTGCCACCGGTACTTCGAGGGGCGGGCGCTACGAGCAGTACTTC. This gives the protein CATGTSRGGRYEQYF.

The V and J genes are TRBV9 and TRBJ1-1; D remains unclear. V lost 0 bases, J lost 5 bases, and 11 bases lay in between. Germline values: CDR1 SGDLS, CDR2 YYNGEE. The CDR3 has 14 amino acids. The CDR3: CASSVGRSGTEAFF. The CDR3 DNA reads TGTGCCAGCAGCGTAGGCAGGTCGGGAACTGAAGCTTTCTTT.

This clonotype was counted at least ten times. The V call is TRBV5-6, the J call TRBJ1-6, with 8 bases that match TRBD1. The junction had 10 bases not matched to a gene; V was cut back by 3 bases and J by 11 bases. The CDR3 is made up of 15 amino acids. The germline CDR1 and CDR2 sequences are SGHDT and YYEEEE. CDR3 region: CASSSGQGPLPPLHF. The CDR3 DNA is TGTGCCAGCAGCTCAGGACAGGGCCCGTTACCACCCCTCCACTTT.

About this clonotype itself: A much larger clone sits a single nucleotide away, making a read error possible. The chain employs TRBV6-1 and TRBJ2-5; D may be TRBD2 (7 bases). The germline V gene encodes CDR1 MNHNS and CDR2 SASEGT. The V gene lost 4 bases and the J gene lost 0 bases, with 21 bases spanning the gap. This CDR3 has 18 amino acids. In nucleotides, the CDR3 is TGTGCCAGCAGTGGATTCGGGGGGCGCACCCGGTACCAAGAGACCCAGTACTTC. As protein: CASSGFGGRTRYQETQYF.

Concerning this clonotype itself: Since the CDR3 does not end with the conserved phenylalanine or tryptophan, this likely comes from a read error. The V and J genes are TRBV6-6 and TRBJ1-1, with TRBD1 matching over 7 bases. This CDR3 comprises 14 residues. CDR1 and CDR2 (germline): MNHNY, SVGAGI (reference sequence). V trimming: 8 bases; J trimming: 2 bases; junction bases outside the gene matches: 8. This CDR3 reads CASQNRGFNTEAFL. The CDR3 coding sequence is TGTGCCAGCCAAAACAGGGGTTTCAACACTGAAGCTTTCTTG.

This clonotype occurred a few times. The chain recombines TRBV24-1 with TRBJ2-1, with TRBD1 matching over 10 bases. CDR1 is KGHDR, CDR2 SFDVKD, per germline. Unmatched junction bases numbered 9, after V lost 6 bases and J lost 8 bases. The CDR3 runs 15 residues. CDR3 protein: CATSHKGQGSDEQFF. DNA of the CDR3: TGTGCCACCAGTCATAAGGGACAGGGGAGTGATGAGCAGTTCTTC.

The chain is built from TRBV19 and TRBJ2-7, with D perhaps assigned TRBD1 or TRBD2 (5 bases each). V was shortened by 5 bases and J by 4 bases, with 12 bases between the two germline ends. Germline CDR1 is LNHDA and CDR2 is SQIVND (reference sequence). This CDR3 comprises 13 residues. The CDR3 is CASSPSRGYEQYF. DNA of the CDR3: TGTGCCAGTAGTCCCTCGAGGGGTTACGAGCAGTACTTC.

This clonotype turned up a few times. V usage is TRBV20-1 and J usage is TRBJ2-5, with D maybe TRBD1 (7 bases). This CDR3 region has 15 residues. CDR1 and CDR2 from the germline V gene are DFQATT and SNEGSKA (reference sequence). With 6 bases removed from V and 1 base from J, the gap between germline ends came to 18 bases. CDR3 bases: TGCAGTGCCCACTACAGGGGAGGAATCCAAGAGACCCAGTACTTC. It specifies CSAHYRGGIQETQYF.

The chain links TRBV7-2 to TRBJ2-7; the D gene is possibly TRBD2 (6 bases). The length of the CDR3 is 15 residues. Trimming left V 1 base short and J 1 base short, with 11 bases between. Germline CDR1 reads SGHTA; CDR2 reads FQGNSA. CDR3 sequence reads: CASSLGLAGSYEQYF. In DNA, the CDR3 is TGTGCCAGCAGCTTAGGGTTGGCGGGGTCCTACGAGCAGTACTTC. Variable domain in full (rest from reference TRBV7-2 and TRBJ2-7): GAGVSQSPSNKVTEKGKDVELRCDPISGHTALYWYRQSLGQGLEFLIYFQGNSAPDKSGLPSDRFSAERTGGSVSTLTIQRTQQEDSAVYLCASSLGLAGSYEQYFGPGTRLTVT.

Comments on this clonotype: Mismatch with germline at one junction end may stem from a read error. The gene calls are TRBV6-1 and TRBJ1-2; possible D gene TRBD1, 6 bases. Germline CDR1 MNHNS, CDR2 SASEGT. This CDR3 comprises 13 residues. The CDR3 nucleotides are TGTGCCATCCAGGACAGTGTTAACTATGACTACACCTTC. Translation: CAIQDSVNYDYTF.

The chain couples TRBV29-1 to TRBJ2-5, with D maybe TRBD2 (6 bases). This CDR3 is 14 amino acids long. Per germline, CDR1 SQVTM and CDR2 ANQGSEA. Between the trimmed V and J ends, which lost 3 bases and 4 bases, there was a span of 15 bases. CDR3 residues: CSVENTGVGETQYF. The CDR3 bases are TGCAGCGTTGAGAATACGGGAGTAGGAGAGACCCAGTACTTC. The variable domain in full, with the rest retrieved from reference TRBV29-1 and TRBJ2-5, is SAVISQKPSRDICQRGTSLTIQCQVDSQVTMMFWYRQQPGQSLTLIATANQGSEATYESGFVIDKFPISRPNLTFSTLTVSNMSPEDSSIYLCSVENTGVGETQYFGPGTRLLVL.

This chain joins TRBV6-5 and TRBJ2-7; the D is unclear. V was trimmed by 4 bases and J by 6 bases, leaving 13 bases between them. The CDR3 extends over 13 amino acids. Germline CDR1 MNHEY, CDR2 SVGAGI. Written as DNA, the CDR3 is TGTGCCAGCAGTTTCTGCGATCGCTGCGAGCAGTACTTC. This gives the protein CASSFCDRCEQYF.

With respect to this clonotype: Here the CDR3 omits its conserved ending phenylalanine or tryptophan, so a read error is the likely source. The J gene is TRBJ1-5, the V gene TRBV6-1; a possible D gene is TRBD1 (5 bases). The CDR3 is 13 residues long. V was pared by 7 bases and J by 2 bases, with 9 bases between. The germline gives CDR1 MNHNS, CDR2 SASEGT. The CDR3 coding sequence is TGTGCCAGCACCGGGGCGGGCAATCAGCCCCAGCATTTG. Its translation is CASTGAGNQPQHL.

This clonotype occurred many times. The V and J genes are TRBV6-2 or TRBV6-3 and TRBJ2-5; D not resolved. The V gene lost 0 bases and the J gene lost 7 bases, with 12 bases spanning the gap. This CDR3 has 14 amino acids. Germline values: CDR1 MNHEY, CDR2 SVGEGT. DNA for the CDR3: TGTGCCAGCAGTTACTCGACACTTGGTGGGACCCAGTACTTC. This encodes CASSYSTLGGTQYF.

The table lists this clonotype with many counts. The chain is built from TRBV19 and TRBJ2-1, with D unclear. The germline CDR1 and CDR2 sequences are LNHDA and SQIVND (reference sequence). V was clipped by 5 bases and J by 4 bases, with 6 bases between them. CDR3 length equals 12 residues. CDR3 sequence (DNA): TGTGCCAGTAGTGTCGGGTACAATGAGCAGTTCTTC. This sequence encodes CASSVGYNEQFF.

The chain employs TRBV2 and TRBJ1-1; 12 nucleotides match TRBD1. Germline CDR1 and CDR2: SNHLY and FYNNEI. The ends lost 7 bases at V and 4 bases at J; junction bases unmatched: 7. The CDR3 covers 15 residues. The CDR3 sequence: CASTRDRGQGTEAFF. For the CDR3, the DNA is TGTGCCAGCACTAGGGACAGGGGGCAAGGCACTGAAGCTTTCTTT.

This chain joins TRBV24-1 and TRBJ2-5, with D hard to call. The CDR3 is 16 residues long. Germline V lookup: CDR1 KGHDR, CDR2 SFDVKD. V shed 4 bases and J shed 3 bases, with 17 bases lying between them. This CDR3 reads CATSDPSRGYKETQYF. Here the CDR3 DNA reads TGTGCCACCAGTGACCCGAGTCGCGGCTACAAAGAGACCCAGTACTTC.

For the CDR3, the DNA is TGTGCCAGCAGCCCCACGGACAGGGTTCGCGAGCAGTACTTC. Translated, it gives CASSPTDRVREQYF. The chain employs TRBV7-2 and TRBJ2-7, with 8 bases that match TRBD1. CDR3 length equals 14 residues. Trimming took 5 bases from V and 6 from J; bases not matched to a gene: 9. CDR1 SGHTA and CDR2 FQGNSA come from the germline V gene.

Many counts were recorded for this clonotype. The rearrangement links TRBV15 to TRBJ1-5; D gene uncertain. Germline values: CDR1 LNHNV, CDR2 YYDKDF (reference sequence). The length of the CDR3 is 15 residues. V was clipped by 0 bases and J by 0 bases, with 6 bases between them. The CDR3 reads CATSRDRDSNQPQHF. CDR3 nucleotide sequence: TGTGCCACCAGCAGAGATCGGGATAGCAATCAGCCCCAGCATTTT.